Here is one T cell receptor (beta chain) with its context. In the original processing: Quantification of nucleated cells was approximated via reference gene primer amplification. Sequencing used immunoSEQ multiplex PCR; TCRdb keeps in-frame clones, though not all of them. V and J calls and clone size are copied from that table; D and trimming were computed from the DNA. Altogether about 130,000 clones are present, approximately 81% being singletons, with the ten largest covering 3.8%. Per germline, CDR1 MGHDK and CDR2 SYGVNS. The CDR3 has 17 residues. V dropped 6 bases and J dropped 5; count of bases not matched to a gene: 13. These data are taken from a study of blood T cell repertoires in COVID-19. Looking at the study overall: The cDNA or gDNA used as material had been derived from T cells, B-cell-depleted T cells, or PBMCs.

V gene TRBV25-1 combines with J gene TRBJ2-5, with 12 positions matching TRBD1. This clonotype was sampled from a woman between 45 and 60 years old with acute or convalescent COVID-19. Input material: peripheral blood. CDR3 sequence reads: CASSETTGTGGVETQYF. The CDR3 region has the DNA TGTGCCAGCAGCGAAACCACCGGGACAGGGGGCGTGGAGACCCAGTACTTC.